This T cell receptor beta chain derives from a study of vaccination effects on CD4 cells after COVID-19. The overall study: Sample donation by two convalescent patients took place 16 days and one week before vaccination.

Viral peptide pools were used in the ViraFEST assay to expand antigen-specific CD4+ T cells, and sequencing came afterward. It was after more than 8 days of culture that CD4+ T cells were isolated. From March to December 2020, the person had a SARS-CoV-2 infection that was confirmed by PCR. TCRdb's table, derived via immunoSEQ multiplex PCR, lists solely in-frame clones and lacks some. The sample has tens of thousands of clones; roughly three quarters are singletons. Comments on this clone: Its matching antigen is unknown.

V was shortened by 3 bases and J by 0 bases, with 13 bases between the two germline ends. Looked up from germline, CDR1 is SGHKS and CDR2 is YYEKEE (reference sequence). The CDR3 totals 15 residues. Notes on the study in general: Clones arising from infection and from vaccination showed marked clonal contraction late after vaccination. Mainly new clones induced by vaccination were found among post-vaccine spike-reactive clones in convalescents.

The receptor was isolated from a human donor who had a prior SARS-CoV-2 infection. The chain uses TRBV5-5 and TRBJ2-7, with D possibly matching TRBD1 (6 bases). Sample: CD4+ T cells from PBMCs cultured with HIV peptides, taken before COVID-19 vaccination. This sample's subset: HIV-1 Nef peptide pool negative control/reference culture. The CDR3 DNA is TGTGCCAGCAGCTCTATCAGGGGTAGCTCCTACGAGCAGTACTTC. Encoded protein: CASSSIRGSSYEQYF.